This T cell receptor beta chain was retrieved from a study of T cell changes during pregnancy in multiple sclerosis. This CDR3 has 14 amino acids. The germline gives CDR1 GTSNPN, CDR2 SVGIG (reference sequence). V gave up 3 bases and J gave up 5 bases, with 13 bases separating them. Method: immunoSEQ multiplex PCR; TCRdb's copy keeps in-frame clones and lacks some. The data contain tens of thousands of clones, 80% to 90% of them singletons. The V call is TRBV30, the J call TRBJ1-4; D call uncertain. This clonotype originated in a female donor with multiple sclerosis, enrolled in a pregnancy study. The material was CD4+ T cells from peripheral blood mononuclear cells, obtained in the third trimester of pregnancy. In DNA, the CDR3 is TGTGCCTGGAGAGGTGGTGGGCAGAATGAAAAACTGTTTTTT. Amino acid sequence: CAWRGGGQNEKLFF.